Given below is one TCR beta chain in context. Sample time point: peripheral blood 6 weeks after treatment start. Locally advanced or metastatic urothelial carcinoma affected the patients. The source of the sample is a study of PD-L1 blockade in urothelial cancer. Study-wide background: Patients commenced intravenous atezolizumab, 1,200 mg every 3 weeks, around 2014. Samples of blood were analyzed 3 weeks (second dose) and 6 weeks after treatment start.

Some clones are missing from TCRdb's copy, which holds only in-frame ones; the method was immunoSEQ multiplex PCR. The repertoire consists of about 46,000 clones, with approximately 85% occurring once and the leading ten covering roughly 1.8%. Germline CDR1 reads SQVTM; CDR2 reads ANQGSEA. The CDR3 contains 16 residues. Trimming at V came to 4 bases and at J to 6 bases, leaving 12 bases not matched to a gene. The V and J genes are TRBV29-1 and TRBJ1-1, with TRBD1 identical over 12 bases. The source material was PBMCs, sampled around atezolizumab (anti-PD-L1) treatment. The receptor was derived from a man aged 50 to 60 with urothelial cancer. For the CDR3, the DNA is TGCAGCGTTGTCCTACCGGGACAGGGGGCTTTCGCTGAAGCTTTCTTT. It encodes CSVVLPGQGAFAEAFF. The whole variable domain, remainder taken from reference TRBV29-1 and TRBJ1-1, is SAVISQKPSRDICQRGTSLTIQCQVDSQVTMMFWYRQQPGQSLTLIATANQGSEATYESGFVIDKFPISRPNLTFSTLTVSNMSPEDSSIYLCSVVLPGQGAFAEAFFGQGTRLTVV.